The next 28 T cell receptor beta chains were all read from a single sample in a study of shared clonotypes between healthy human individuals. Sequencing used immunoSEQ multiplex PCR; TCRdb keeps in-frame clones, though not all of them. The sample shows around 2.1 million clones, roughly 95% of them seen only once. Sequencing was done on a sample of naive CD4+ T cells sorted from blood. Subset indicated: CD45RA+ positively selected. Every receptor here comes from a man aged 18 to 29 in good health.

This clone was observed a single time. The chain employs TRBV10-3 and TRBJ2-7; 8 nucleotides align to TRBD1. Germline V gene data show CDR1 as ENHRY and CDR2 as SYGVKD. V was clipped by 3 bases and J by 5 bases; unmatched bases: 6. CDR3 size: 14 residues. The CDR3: CAISDKTGVHEQYF. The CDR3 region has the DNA TGTGCCATCAGTGATAAGACAGGGGTCCACGAGCAGTACTTC.

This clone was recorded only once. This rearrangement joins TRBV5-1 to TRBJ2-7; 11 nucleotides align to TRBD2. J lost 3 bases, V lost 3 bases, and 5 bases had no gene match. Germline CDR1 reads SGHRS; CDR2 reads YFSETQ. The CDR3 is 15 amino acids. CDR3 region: CASSSGTSGDYEQYF. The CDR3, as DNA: TGCGCCAGCAGCTCAGGGACTAGCGGAGACTACGAGCAGTACTTC.

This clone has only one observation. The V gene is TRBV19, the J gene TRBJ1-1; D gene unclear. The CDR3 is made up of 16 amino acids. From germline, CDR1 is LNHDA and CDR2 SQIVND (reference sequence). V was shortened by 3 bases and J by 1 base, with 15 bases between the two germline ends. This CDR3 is CASSIRAVLSNTEAFF. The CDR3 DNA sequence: TGTGCCAGTAGTATCCGGGCGGTCCTATCGAACACTGAAGCTTTCTTT.

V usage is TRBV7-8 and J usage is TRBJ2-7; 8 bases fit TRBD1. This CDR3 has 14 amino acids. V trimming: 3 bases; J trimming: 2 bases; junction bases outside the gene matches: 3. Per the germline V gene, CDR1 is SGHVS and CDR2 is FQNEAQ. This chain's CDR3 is CASSFSDRAYEQYF. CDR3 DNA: TGTGCCAGCAGCTTCTCGGACAGGGCCTACGAGCAGTACTTC. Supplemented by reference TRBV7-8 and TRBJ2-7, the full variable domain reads GAGVSQSPRYKVAKRGQDVALRCDPISGHVSLFWYQQALGQGPEFLTYFQNEAQLDKSGLPSDRFFAERPEGSVSTLKIQRTQQEDSAVYLCASSFSDRAYEQYFGPGTRLTVT.

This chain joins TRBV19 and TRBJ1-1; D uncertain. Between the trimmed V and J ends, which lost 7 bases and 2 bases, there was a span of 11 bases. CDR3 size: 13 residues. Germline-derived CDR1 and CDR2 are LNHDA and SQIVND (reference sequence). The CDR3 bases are TGTGCCAGTAAGGTCCAGACCAACACTGAAGCTTTCTTT. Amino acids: CASKVQTNTEAFF. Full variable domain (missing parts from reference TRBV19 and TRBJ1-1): DGGITQSPKYLFRKEGQNVTLSCEQNLNHDAMYWYRQDPGQGLRLIYYSQIVNDFQKGDIAEGYSVSREKKESFPLTVTSAQKNPTAFYLCASKVQTNTEAFFGQGTRLTVV.

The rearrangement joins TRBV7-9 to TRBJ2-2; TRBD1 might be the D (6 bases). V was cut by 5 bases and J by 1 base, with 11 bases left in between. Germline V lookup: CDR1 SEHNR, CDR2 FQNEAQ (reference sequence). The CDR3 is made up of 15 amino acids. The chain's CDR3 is CASSLEGGNTGELFF. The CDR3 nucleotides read TGTGCCAGCAGCCTAGAAGGGGGGAACACCGGGGAGCTGTTTTTT.

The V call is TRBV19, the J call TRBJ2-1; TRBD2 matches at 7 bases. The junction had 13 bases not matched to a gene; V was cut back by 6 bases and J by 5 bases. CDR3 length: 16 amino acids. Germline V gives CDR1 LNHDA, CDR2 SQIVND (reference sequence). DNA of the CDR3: TGTGCCAGTAGAAACCGACCGGGGAGGGGCCACAATGAGCAGTTCTTC. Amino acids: CASRNRPGRGHNEQFF.

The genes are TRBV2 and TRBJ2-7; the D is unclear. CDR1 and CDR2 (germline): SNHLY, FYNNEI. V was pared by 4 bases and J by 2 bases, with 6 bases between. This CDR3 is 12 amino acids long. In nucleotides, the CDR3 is TGTGCCAGCAGTGTTGTAACCTACGAGCAGTACTTC. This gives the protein CASSVVTYEQYF. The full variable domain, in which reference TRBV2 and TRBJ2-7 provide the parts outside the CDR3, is EPEVTQTPSHQVTQMGQEVILRCVPISNHLYFYWYRQILGQKVEFLVSFYNNEISEKSEIFDDQFSVERPDGSNFTLKIRSTKLEDSAMYFCASSVVTYEQYFGPGTRLTVT.

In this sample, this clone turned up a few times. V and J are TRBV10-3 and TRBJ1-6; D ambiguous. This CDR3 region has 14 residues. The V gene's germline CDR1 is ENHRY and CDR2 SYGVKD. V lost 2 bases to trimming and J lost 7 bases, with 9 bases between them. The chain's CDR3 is CAISELAENSPLHF. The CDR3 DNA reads TGTGCCATCAGTGAGCTGGCAGAGAATTCACCCCTCCACTTT.

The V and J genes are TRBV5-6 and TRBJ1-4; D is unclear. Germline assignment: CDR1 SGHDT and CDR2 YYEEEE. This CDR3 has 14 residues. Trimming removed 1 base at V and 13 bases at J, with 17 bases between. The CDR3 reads CASSLQETRTGLFF. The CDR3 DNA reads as TGTGCCAGCAGCTTGCAGGAGACCCGTACTGGACTGTTTTTT.

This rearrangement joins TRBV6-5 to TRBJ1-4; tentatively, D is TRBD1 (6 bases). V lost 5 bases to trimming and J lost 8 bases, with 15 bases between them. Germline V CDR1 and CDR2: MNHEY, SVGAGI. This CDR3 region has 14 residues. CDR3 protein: CASSLDLRGEKLFF. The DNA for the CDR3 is TGTGCCAGCAGTCTTGACTTGAGGGGGGAAAAACTGTTTTTT.

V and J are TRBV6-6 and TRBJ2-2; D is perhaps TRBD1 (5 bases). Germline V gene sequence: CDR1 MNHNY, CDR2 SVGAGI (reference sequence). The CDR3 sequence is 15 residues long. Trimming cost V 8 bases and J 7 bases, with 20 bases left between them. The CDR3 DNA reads TGTGCCAGCCTCAAAACAGGTTTGGCTGGCGGGGAGCTGTTTTTT. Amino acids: CASLKTGLAGGELFF.

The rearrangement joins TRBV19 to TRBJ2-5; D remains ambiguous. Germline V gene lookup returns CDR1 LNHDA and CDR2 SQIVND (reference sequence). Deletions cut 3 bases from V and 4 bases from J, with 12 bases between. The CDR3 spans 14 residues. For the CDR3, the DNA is TGTGCCAGTAGTATGTGGCTTGACTCAGAGACCCAGTACTTC. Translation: CASSMWLDSETQYF.

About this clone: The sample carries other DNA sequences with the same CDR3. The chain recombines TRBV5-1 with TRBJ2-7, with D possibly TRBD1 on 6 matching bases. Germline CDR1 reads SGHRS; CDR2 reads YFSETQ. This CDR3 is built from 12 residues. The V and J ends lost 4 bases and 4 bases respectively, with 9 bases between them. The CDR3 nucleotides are TGCGCCAGCAGCCGTACAGGGTACGAGCAGTACTTC. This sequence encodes CASSRTGYEQYF.

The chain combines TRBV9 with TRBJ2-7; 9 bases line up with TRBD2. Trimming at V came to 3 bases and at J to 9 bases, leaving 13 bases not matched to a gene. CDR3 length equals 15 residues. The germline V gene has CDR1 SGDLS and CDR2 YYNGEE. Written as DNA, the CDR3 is TGTGCCAGCAGCGCTAGCGGGATCCTATCTAGCGGGCAGTACTTC. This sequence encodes CASSASGILSSGQYF.

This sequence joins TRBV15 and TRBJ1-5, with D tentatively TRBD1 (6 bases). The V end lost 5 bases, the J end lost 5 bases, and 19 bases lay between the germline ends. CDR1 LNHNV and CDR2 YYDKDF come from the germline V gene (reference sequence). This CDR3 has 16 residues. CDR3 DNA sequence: TGTGCCACCAGCTTCGGGAACCAGGGGCACCATCAGCCCCAGCATTTT. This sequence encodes CATSFGNQGHHQPQHF.

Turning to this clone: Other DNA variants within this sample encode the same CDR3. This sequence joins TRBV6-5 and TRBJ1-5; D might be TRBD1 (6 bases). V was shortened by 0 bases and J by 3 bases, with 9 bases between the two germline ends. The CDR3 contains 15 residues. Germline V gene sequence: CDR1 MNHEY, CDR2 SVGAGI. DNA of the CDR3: TGTGCCAGCAGTTACTCTGGACAGCTCAATCAGCCCCAGCATTTT. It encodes CASSYSGQLNQPQHF.

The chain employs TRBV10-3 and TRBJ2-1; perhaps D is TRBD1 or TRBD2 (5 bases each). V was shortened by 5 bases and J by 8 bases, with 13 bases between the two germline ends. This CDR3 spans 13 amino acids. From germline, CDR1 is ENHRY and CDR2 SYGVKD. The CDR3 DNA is TGTGCCATCAGTCCGACACGGGACGATGAGCAGTTCTTC. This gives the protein CAISPTRDDEQFF.

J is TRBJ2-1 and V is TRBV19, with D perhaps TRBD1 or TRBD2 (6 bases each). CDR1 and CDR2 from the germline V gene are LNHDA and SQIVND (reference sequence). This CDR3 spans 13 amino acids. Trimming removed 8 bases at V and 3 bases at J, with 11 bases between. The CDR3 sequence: CASREGGYNEQFF. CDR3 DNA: TGTGCCAGTCGAGAGGGGGGCTACAATGAGCAGTTCTTC.

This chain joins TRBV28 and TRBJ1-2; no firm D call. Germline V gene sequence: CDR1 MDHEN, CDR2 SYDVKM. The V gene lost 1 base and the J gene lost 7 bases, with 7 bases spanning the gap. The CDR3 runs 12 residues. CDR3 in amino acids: CASSLSAGGYTF. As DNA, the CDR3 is TGTGCCAGCAGTTTATCGGCAGGTGGCTACACCTTC.

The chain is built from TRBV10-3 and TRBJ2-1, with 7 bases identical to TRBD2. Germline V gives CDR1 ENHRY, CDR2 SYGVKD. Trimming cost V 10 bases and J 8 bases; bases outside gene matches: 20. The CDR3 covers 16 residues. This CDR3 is CATTGLGGRAGYEQFF. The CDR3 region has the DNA TGTGCCACAACTGGACTAGGAGGGAGGGCAGGGTATGAGCAGTTCTTC.

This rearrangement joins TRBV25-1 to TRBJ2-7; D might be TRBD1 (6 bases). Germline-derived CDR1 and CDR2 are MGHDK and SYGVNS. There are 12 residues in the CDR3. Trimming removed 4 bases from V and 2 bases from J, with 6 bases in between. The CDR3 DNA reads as TGTGCCAGCAGTGGGACAGCCTACGAGCAGTACTTC. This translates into CASSGTAYEQYF.

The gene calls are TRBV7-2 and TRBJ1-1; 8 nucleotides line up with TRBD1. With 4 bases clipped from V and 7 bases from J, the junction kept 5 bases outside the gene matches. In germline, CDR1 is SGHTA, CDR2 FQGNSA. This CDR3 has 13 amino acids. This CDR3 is CASSSRGPGEAFF. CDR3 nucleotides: TGTGCCAGCAGCTCCAGGGGGCCAGGTGAAGCTTTCTTT. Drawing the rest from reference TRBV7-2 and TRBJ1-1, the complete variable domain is GAGVSQSPSNKVTEKGKDVELRCDPISGHTALYWYRQSLGQGLEFLIYFQGNSAPDKSGLPSDRFSAERTGGSVSTLTIQRTQQEDSAVYLCASSSRGPGEAFFGQGTRLTVV.

Here the CDR3 reads CAISESRTGVETQYF. The CDR3 region has the DNA TGTGCCATCAGTGAGTCGAGAACAGGGGTAGAGACCCAGTACTTC. This chain joins TRBV10-3 and TRBJ2-5; 7 bases match TRBD1. The CDR3 covers 15 residues. Trimming at V came to 0 bases and at J to 4 bases, leaving 5 bases not matched to a gene. Germline CDR1 is ENHRY and CDR2 is SYGVKD.

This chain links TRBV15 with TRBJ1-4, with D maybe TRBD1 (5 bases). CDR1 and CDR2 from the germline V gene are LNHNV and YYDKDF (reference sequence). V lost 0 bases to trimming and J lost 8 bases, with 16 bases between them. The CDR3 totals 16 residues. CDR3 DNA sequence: TGTGCCACCAGCAGAGACCTGGCAGGGCCGGCGGAAAAACTGTTTTTT. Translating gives CATSRDLAGPAEKLFF.

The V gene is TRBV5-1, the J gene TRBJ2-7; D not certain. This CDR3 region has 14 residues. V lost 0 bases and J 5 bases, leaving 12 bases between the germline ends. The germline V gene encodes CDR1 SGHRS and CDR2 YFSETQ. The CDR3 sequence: CASSLVGVVDEQYF. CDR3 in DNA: TGCGCCAGCAGCTTGGTTGGCGTAGTCGACGAGCAGTACTTC.

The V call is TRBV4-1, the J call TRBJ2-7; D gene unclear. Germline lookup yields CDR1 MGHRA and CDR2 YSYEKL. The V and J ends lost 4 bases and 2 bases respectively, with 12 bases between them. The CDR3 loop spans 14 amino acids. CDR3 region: CASSPTTDPYEQYF. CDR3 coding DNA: TGCGCCAGCAGCCCAACGACCGATCCCTACGAGCAGTACTTC.

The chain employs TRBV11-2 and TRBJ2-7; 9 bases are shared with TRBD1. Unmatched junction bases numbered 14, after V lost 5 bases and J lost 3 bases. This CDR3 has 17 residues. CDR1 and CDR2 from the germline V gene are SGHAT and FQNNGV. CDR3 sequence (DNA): TGTGCCAGCAGCCCCCGGCCCTACAGGGGGCTTATCTACGAGCAGTACTTC. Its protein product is CASSPRPYRGLIYEQYF.